The T cell receptor (beta chain) described here comes from a study of blood T cell repertoires in COVID-19 (dated by TCRdb to between 2020 and 2021). Context from the whole study: Collaborator samples came from the United States, Italy and Spain and covered acute and convalescent phases of COVID-19. The repertoires were released in a freely available public database intended as a resource for research on the immune response to SARS-CoV-2. Samples came from the ongoing ImmuneRACE study (first 160 participants) plus 1,254 subjects from 6 global collaborators. The material from the prospective study consisted of cDNA or gDNA derived from T cells, B-cell-depleted T cells, or PBMCs. The sample metadata nearly always contained a de-identified subject ID, COVID-19 status, age in years and sex. Deeply sampled blood TCRbeta repertoires from subjects exposed to, actively infected with, or recovered from COVID-19 were included in the dataset. HLA class I and class II types, where available, came from metadata supplied by the sample provider rather than from assay-based typing. On the study overall, not on this receptor specifically: How much clinical and demographic metadata was included differed by source and by participant, and the metadata was provided uncurated.

Comments on this clone: This clone's antigen is unknown. No base-level quality is on record; no much larger clone is a single base apart.

The immunoSEQ Assay, a bias-controlled multiplex PCR, was used to amplify TCRbeta CDR3 regions from genomic DNA. For the original study's pipeline: The number of nucleated cells in each sample was estimated from the amplification of reference gene primers within the assay. Sequence reads were collapsed and filtered to measure the absolute abundance of every unique TCRbeta CDR3 rearrangement. For each sample, productive Simpson clonality was calculated by taking the square root of Simpson's diversity index across productive rearrangements. This immuneACCESS table, as held by TCRdb, lists in-frame sequences with V and J called but not all clones. Of the missing ones, under half trace to an unresolved V gene in checked studies; the others have no known cause. That table is the source of V, J and clone size, and D and trimming were worked out from the DNA. This sample has 150,000 to 200,000 clones in its table, and roughly 90% of those were observed once. Around 7% of the sample is taken by the ten largest.

Whole blood was collected in K2EDTA tubes by collaborating institutions according to the institutions' own protocols. For TCRbeta analysis, collaborators shipped samples in one of three forms: frozen whole blood, isolated PBMCs, or DNA extracted from either of those sample types. From the cysteine up to the phenylalanine, the CDR3 has a length of 14 residues. Only the CDR3 part of the read is kept: 42 bases, read in frame from the first base. V and J are trimmed by 7 bases and 1 base, and the gene matches miss 3 bases of the junction. Based on the germline V gene, the CDR1 and CDR2 sequences are MNHEY and SVGEGT.

Material: peripheral blood. The clonotype originates from a middle-aged man with acute or convalescent COVID-19. This chain joins TRBV6-2 or TRBV6-3 to TRBJ2-1, and 8 junction bases match TRBD2. At the DNA level, the sequence is TGTGCCAGCACCCCGGGGGGGTCCTACAATGAGCAGTTCTTC. This gives the protein CASTPGGSYNEQFF.